The clone carrying this TCR beta chain was seen a single time. What it recognizes is unknown. A much larger clone differs from this one at a single base, so this may be a read error. This sample is part of a study of tumor-infiltrating lymphocytes in primary liver carcinoma. Germline DNA was also extracted, with blood RNA taken from unsorted whole blood. TCR beta cDNA was reverse-transcribed from about 500 ng of total RNA. The reaction used a constant-region primer and ProtoScript II reverse transcriptase. Investigators got TCR beta libraries out of three nested multiplex PCR rounds, done with slightly modified ARM-PCR. Investigators reported that the first two PCR rounds, at 10 cycles each, used TRBV1-TRBV30 forward primers with a C-beta reverse primer. TCRdb re-derived calls from the multiplex PCR reads in MiXCR, one entry per CDR3 protein. The data hold roughly 330,000 distinct CDR3 sequences, with around three fifths observed a single time.

Trimming cost V 6 bases and J 5 bases, with 8 bases left between them. Germline loops: CDR1 SGHDN, CDR2 FVKESK. This CDR3 spans 11 amino acids. Findings and caveats of the study: When set against blood, tumors had a significantly higher top-250-clone fraction (p = 0.039). Relative to tumor region pairs, the tumor-adjacent and tumor-blood pairs showed overlap that was lower.

This rearrangement joins TRBV14 to TRBJ2-7; D gene unclear. The source is a middle-aged man with primary liver carcinoma and hepatitis B virus infection. Sample: peripheral blood. The CDR3 coding sequence is TGTGCCAGCAGACCAGGCCACGAGCAGTACTTC. Encoded protein: CASRPGHEQYF.